The rows below give T cell receptor beta chains drawn from one sample of a study of blood T cell repertoires in COVID-19. Here immunoSEQ multiplex PCR was the method, and the copy in TCRdb shows in-frame clones only, minus some. The data contain 150,000 to 200,000 clones, about 81% of them singletons. The sample taken for sequencing was peripheral blood. The receptor set was obtained from an elderly woman with COVID-19, enrolled during active disease. Each CDR3 is given with its conserved first and last residue. Each record gives: D gene, V gene, J gene, clone size, CDR3 DNA, CDR3 protein. The D gene is left open where the match is weak. A row's size may be missing; if present it is once, few, many or a size class.

>TRBD2|TRBV2|TRBJ2-5|-
TGTGCCAGCAGTGAAGGGGGTAGCGGGAAATACCAAGAGACCCAGTACTTC
CASSEGGSGKYQETQYF
>TRBD2|TRBV6-4|TRBJ2-1|-
TGTGCCAGCAGTGACTCGGGGGAGGGGTACAATGAGCAGTTCTTC
CASSDSGEGYNEQFF
>-|TRBV5-1|TRBJ2-3|-
TGCGCCAGCAGCTTTCGAAGTGGGAGAGTTTCAGATACGCAGTATTTT
CASSFRSGRVSDTQYF
>TRBD1|TRBV27|TRBJ1-1|-
TGTGCCAGCAGTTTATCATCCGGGGGACAGTTGAACACTGAAGCTTTCTTT
CASSLSSGGQLNTEAFF
>-|TRBV11-2|TRBJ1-3|-
TGTGCCAGCAGCTCTTGGGTACAGGGTTTGGAAAACACCATATATTTT
CASSSWVQGLENTIYF
>-|TRBV19|TRBJ2-2|-
TGTGCCAGTAGTATAGAACAGCCCGGGGAGCTGTTTTTT
CASSIEQPGELFF
>-|TRBV5-7|TRBJ1-2|-
TGTGCCAGCAGGGCGGAGGTTAACTATGGCTACACCTTC
CASRAEVNYGYTF
>-|TRBV10-2|TRBJ1-1|-
TGCGCCAGCAGTGACAGGGGTTCCACTGAAGCTTTCTTT
CASSDRGSTEAFF
>-|TRBV7-9|TRBJ1-1|-
TGTGCCAGCAGCCTTAGGGGTCATAGGGGCACTGAAGCTTTCTTT
CASSLRGHRGTEAFF
>TRBD1|TRBV6-5|TRBJ1-3|-
TGTGCCAGCAGCCCAGGGGGCTCGAACACCATATATTTT
CASSPGGSNTIYF
>TRBD1|TRBV10-1|TRBJ1-1|-
TGCGCCAGCAGTGAGTCGGGGGACAGGGGGTATACTGAAGCTTTCTTT
CASSESGDRGYTEAFF
>TRBD1|TRBV5-6|TRBJ1-6|-
TGTGCCAGCAGCTTGACAGGGGATCACGATTCACCCCTCCACTTT
CASSLTGDHDSPLHF
>-|TRBV19|TRBJ2-7|-
TGTGCCAGTAGTCAACTCTACTCCTACGAGCAGTACTTC
CASSQLYSYEQYF
>TRBD1|TRBV29-1|TRBJ2-3|-
TGCAGCGTTTCTACAGGGGAAGGGACAGATACGCAGTATTTT
CSVSTGEGTDTQYF
>-|TRBV30|TRBJ2-1|-
TGTGCCTGGAGCCCACTCGAGGGGGGGCCGTACAATGAGCAGTTCTTC
CAWSPLEGGPYNEQFF
>-|TRBV5-6|TRBJ2-7|-
TGTGCCAGCAGCTTGGGAAGGGGTATCATGACCCTCTCCTACGAGCAGTACTTC
CASSLGRGIMTLSYEQYF
>TRBD1|TRBV4-1|TRBJ1-5|-
TGCGCCAGCAGCCACAATCAGGGGGCGAATCAGCCCCAGCATTTT
CASSHNQGANQPQHF
>-|TRBV7-2|TRBJ1-2|-
TGTGCCAGCAGCTTAGAATGGAGCTATGGCTACACCTTC
CASSLEWSYGYTF
>-|TRBV5-4|TRBJ2-3|-
TGTGCCAGCAGCTTCCCGCTAGCGAGCACAGATACGCAGTATTTT
CASSFPLASTDTQYF
>-|TRBV15|TRBJ2-7|-
TGTGCCACCAGCAGAGATCTTGCAGGGGTGGGCTACGAGCAGTACTTC
CATSRDLAGVGYEQYF
>-|TRBV10-3|TRBJ2-5|-
TGTGCCATCAGTGAGATGACTAGTTGGGAGACCCAGTACTTC
CAISEMTSWETQYF
>-|TRBV6-2/TRBV6-3|TRBJ2-5|-
TGTGCCAGCAGTTACCCAGACAGGTTCTACGAGACCCAGTACTTC
CASSYPDRFYETQYF
>-|TRBV11-2|TRBJ1-6|-
TGTGCCAGCAGCTCCCCTCGGGCAGGGAATTCACCCCTCCACTTT
CASSSPRAGNSPLHF
>TRBD1|TRBV19|TRBJ1-5|-
TGTGCCAGTAGTATGGGGGCAGGGGGCCGAAATCAGCCCCAGCATTTT
CASSMGAGGRNQPQHF
>-|TRBV5-4|TRBJ2-3|-
TGTGCCAGCAGCCCCATCGGAGATACGCAGTATTTT
CASSPIGDTQYF
>-|TRBV21-1|TRBJ2-4|-
TGTGCCAGCAGCAAAGAACCTTGGACAGGCGGGTACTTC
CASSKEPWTGGYF
>TRBD2|TRBV6-5|TRBJ2-3|few
TGTGCCAGCAGCCCCCCCAGCGGGGGGACAAATACGCAGTATTTT
CASSPPSGGTNTQYF
>TRBD1|TRBV7-8|TRBJ1-2|-
TGTGCCAGCAGCCCTGTGACAGGGGGAGGGTGGTATGGCTACACCTTC
CASSPVTGGGWYGYTF